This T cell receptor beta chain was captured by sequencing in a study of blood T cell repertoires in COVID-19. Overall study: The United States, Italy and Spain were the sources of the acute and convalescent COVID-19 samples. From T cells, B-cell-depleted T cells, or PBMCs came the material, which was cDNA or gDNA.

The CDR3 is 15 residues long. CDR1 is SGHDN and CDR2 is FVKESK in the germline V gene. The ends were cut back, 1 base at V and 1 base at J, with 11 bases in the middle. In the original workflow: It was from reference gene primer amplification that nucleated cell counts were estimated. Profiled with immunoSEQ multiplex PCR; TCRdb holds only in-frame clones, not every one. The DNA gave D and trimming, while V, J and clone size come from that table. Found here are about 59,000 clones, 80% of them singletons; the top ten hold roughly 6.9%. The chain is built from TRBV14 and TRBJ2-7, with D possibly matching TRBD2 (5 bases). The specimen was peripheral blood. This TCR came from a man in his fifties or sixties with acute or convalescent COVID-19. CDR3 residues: CASSQALGNSYEQYF. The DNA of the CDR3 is TGTGCCAGCAGCCAAGCACTAGGGAATTCCTACGAGCAGTACTTC. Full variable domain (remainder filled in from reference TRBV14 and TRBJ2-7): EAGVTQFPSHSVIEKGQTVTLRCDPISGHDNLYWYRRVMGKEIKFLLHFVKESKQDESGMPNNRFLAERTGGTYSTLKVQPAELEDSGVYFCASSQALGNSYEQYFGPGTRLTVT.